These T cell receptor beta chains were read from a single sample in a study of post-analysis software for immune sequencing data. TCRdb independently ran MiXCR on the PCR reads; one entry per CDR3 protein. The table shows about half a million distinct CDR3 sequences, with less than 40% occurring only once. The sample comprised blood. These receptors were obtained from a girl aged 2 to 17 with multiple sclerosis. CDR3s include the opening cysteine and the closing phenylalanine or tryptophan. A D gene is named only where the DNA matches it firmly. The size field is filled for only some rows; it gives once, few, many or a size class.

>TRBV20-1|TRBD1|TRBJ2-7|few
TGCAGTGCTAGAGATTGGGACAGACTGGCAAGAGCGTCCCAGTACTTC
CSARDWDRLARASQYF
>TRBV6-5|TRBD1|TRBJ2-7|few
TGTGCCAGCACCCGGACAGGTACTTCTGGCGAGCAGTACTTC
CASTRTGTSGEQYF
>TRBV6-2/TRBV6-3|-|TRBJ2-1|-
TGTGCCAGCAGTCGGACACCCTCCTACAATGAGCAGTTCTTC
CASSRTPSYNEQFF
>TRBV10-2|-|TRBJ2-1|many
TGCGCGACGTGGGATGGGGCCCTGAATGAGCAGTTCTTC
CATWDGALNEQFF
>TRBV7-2|-|TRBJ2-7|few
TGTGCCAGCAGCTTAGCAGGGACGGACCTCCTACGACCTTACGAGCAGTACTTC
CASSLAGTDLLRPYEQYF
>TRBV9|TRBD2|TRBJ2-1|-
TGTGCCAGCAGCGTAGGGGGCGGGAGGGCCGGCAATGAGCAGTTCTTC
CASSVGGGRAGNEQFF
>TRBV5-6|TRBD1|TRBJ2-1|-
TGTGCCAGCAGAAGGGACAGGGTGATGAATGAGCAGTTCTTC
CASRRDRVMNEQFF
>TRBV5-5|-|TRBJ1-2|-
TGTGCCAGCAGCTCCCCCGTAGGGAATGGCTACACCTTC
CASSSPVGNGYTF
>TRBV10-1|TRBD2|TRBJ2-4|-
TGCGCCAGCAGTGAGGGGGTAGCGGGGGCTCGAGCCAAAAACATTCAGTACTTC
CASSEGVAGARAKNIQYF
>TRBV11-2|-|TRBJ1-1|-
TGTGCCAGCAGCTTAGGGGGAAGCAGGAGCCACACTGAAGCTTTCTTT
CASSLGGSRSHTEAFF
>TRBV6-2/TRBV6-3|-|TRBJ1-1|-
TGTGCCAGCATGAGGCAGAGGAACACTGAAGCTTTCTTT
CASMRQRNTEAFF
>TRBV27|TRBD1|TRBJ2-7|few
TGTGCCAGCAGTCTGGGACAGGGGGCCGAGCAGTACTTC
CASSLGQGAEQYF
>TRBV2|-|TRBJ2-1|-
TGTGCCAGCAGTCCGATAGCGACCCCCTACAATGAGCAGTTCTTC
CASSPIATPYNEQFF
>TRBV20-1|TRBD2|TRBJ2-7|-
TGCAGTGCGATACTCGGGGGGGAGCAGTACTTC
CSAILGGEQYF
>TRBV20-1|TRBD1|TRBJ1-5|-
TGCAGTGCTAGGGACGGTCTGATCAGGGCAGGGGGGATTCAGCCCCAGCATTTT
CSARDGLIRAGGIQPQHF
>TRBV20-1|-|TRBJ1-1|-
TGCAGTGTGAGTGGGTTCGGCACTGAAGCTTTCTTT
CSVSGFGTEAFF
>TRBV20-1|-|TRBJ2-5|-
TGCAGTGCTAGGATGGGTGGTGGAGAGACCCAGTACTTC
CSARMGGGETQYF
>TRBV10-3|-|TRBJ2-7|-
TGTGCCATCAGTGATCCCTCTTCACCCTGCGAGCAGTACTTC
CAISDPSSPCEQYF
>TRBV5-1|-|TRBJ1-2|few
TGCGCCAGCAGCTTGAGGGACGGATACTATGGCTACACCTTC
CASSLRDGYYGYTF
>TRBV5-6|TRBD2|TRBJ2-7|-
TGTGCCAGCAGCCGCCGGACTAGCGGGACCTACGAGCAGTACTTC
CASSRRTSGTYEQYF